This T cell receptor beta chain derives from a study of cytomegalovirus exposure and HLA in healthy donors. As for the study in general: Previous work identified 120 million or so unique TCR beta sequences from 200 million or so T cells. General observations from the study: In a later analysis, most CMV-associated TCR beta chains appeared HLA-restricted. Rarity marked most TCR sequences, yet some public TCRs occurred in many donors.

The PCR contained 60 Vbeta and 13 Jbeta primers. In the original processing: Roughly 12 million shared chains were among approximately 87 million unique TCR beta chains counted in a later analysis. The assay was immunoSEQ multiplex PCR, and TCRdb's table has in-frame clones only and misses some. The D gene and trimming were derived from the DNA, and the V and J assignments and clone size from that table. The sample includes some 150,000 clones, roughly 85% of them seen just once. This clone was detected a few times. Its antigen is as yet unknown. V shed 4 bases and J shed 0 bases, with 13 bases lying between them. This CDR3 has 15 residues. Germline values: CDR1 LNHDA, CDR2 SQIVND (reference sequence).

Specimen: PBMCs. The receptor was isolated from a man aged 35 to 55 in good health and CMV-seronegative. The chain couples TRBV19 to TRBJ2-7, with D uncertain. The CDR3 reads CASSTANDRSYEQYF. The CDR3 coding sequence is TGTGCCAGTAGTACAGCGAACGACCGCTCCTACGAGCAGTACTTC. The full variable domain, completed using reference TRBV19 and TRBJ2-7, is DGGITQSPKYLFRKEGQNVTLSCEQNLNHDAMYWYRQDPGQGLRLIYYSQIVNDFQKGDIAEGYSVSREKKESFPLTVTSAQKNPTAFYLCASSTANDRSYEQYFGPGTRLTVT.